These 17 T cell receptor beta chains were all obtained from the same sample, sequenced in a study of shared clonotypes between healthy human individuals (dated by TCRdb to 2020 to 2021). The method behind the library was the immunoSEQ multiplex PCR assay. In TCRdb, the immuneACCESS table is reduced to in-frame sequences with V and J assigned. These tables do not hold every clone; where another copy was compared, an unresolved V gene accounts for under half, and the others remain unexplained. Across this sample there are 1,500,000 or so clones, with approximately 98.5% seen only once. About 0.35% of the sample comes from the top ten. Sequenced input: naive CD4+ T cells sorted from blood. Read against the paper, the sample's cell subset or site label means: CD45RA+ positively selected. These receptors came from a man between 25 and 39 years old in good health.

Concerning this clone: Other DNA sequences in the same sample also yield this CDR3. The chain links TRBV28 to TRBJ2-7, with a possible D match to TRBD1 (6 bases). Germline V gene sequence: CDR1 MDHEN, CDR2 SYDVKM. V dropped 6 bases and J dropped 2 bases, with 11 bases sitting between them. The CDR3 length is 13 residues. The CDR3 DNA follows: TGTGCCAGCAGCTTGACAGGTGCCTACGAGCAGTACTTC. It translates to CASSLTGAYEQYF.

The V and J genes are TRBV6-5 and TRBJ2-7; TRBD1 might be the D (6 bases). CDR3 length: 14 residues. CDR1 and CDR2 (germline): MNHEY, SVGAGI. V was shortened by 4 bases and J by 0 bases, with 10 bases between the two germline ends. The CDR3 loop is CASSSIRGSYEQYF. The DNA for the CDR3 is TGTGCCAGCAGTTCCATCAGGGGCTCCTACGAGCAGTACTTC.

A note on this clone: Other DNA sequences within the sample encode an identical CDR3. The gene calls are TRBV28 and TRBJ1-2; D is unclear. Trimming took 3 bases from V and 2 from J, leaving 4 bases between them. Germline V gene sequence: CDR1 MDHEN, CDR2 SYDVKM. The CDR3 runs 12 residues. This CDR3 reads CASSLPNYGYTF. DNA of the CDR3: TGTGCCAGCAGTTTGCCAAACTATGGCTACACCTTC.

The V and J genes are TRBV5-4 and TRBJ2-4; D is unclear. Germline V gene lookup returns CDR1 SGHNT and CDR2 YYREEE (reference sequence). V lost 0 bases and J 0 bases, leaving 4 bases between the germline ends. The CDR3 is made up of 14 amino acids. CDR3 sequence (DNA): TGTGCCAGCAGCTTGGGGTTAGCCAAAAACATTCAGTACTTC. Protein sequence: CASSLGLAKNIQYF.

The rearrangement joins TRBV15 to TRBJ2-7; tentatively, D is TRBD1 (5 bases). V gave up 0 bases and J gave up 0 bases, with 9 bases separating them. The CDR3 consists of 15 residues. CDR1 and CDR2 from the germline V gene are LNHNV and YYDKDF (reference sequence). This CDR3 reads CATSRERQGSYEQYF. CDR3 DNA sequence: TGTGCCACCAGCAGAGAACGGCAGGGCTCCTACGAGCAGTACTTC.

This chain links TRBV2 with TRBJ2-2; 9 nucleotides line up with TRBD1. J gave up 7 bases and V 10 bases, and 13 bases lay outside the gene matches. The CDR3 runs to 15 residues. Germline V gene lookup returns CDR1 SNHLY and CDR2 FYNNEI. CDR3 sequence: CATGRTGVLSGELFF. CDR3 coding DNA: TGTGCCACTGGGAGGACAGGGGTTTTGAGCGGGGAGCTGTTTTTT.

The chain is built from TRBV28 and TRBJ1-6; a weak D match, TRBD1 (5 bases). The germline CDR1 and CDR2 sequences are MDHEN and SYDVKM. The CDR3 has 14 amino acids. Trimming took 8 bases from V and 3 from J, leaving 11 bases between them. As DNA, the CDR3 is TGTGCCAGCGGGCCGGGGGGCTATAATTCACCCCTCCACTTT. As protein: CASGPGGYNSPLHF.

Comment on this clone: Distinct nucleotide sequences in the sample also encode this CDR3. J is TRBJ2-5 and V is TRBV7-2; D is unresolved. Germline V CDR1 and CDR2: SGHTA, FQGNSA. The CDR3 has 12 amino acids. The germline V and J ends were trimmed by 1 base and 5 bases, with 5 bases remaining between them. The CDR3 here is CASSLDGETQYF. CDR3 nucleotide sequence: TGTGCCAGCAGCTTAGACGGGGAGACCCAGTACTTC.

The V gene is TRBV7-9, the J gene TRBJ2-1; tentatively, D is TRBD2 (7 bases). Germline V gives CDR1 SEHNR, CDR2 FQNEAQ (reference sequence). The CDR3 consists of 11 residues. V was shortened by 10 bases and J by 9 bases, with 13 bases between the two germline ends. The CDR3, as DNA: TGTGCCACCGCGGGGGCCAGTGAGCAGTTCTTC. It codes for CATAGASEQFF. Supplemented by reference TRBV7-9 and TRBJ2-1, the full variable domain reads DTGVSQNPRHKITKRGQNVTFRCDPISEHNRLYWYRQTLGQGPEFLTYFQNEAQLEKSRLLSDRFSAERPKGSFSTLEIQRTEQGDSAMYLCATAGASEQFFGPGTRLTVL.

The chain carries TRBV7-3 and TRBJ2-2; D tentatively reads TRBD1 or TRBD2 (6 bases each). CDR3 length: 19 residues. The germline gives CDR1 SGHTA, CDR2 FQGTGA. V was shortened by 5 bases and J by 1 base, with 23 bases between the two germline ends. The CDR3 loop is CASSGQTGPRRGNTGELFF. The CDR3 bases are TGTGCCAGCAGCGGCCAGACAGGTCCTAGGCGGGGGAACACCGGGGAGCTGTTTTTT.

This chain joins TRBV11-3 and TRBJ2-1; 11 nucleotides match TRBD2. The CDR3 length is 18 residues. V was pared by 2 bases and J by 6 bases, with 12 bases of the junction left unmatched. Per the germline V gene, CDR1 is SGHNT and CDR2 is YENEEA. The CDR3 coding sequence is TGTGCCAGCAGCTTATACATGGGGGGACTAGCGGTGGGCAATGAGCAGTTCTTC. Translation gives CASSLYMGGLAVGNEQFF.

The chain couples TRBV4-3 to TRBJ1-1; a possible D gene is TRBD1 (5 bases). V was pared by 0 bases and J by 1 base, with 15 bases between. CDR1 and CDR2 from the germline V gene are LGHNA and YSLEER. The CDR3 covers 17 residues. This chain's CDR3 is CASSQEGFGGKNTEAFF. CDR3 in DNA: TGCGCCAGCAGCCAAGAAGGGTTTGGGGGGAAGAACACTGAAGCTTTCTTT.

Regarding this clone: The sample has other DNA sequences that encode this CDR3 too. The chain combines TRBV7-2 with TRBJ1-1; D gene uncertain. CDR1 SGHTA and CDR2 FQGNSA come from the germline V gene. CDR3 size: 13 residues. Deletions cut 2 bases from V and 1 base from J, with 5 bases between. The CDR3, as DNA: TGTGCCAGCAGCTTAATCGAGAACACTGAAGCTTTCTTT. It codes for CASSLIENTEAFF.

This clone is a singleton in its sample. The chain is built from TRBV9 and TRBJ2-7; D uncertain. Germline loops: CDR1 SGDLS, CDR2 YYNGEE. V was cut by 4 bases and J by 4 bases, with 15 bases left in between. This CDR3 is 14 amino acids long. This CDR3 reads CASSPGRVSYEQYF. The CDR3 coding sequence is TGTGCCAGCAGCCCAGGACGGGTAAGTTACGAGCAGTACTTC.

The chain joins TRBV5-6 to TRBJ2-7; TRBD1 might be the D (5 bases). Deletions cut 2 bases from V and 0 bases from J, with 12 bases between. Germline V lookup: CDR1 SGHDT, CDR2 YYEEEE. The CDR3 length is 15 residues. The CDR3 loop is CASSFRASGSYEQYF. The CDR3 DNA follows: TGTGCCAGCAGCTTCAGGGCATCGGGCTCCTACGAGCAGTACTTC.

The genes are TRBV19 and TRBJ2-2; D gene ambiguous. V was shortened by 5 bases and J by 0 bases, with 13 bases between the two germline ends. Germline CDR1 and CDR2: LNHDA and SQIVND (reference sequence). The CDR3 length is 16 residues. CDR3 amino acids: CASSVYIVANTGELFF. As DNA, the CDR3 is TGTGCCAGTAGTGTATACATCGTGGCGAACACCGGGGAGCTGTTTTTT.

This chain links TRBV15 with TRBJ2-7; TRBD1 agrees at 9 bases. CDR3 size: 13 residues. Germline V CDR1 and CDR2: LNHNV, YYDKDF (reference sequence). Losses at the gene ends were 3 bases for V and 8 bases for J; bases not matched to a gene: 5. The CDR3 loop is CATSSMDRGQQYF. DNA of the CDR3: TGTGCCACCAGCAGTATGGACAGGGGCCAGCAGTACTTC.